This T cell receptor beta chain was retrieved from a study of beta chain features in type 1 diabetes. Points from the study as a whole: There was a moderate but significant shortening of TCRB CDR3s in all four CD4+ subsets of Type 1 diabetes patients. In comparison with healthy donors, patients had naive, central memory and Treg TCRB repertoires that appeared more similar. Sequencing used cDNA, and cells with high TCR expression could therefore be over-represented. Shorter templates might be favored by PCR, equally in patients and controls.

The CDR3 has 14 amino acids. Germline V gene data show CDR1 as SGHNT and CDR2 as YYREEE (reference sequence). The V and J ends lost 5 bases and 8 bases respectively, with 19 bases between them. Expressed TCRB transcripts were sequenced because the entire RNA isolate underwent reverse transcription. Generated by immunoSEQ multiplex PCR, the TCRdb table keeps only in-frame clones and is missing some. Of 120,000 or so clones in the sample, 17% were seen once. Each sorted fraction was over 95% pure. Worth noting for this clone: Its antigen is still unknown.

The sequenced sample consisted of central memory CD4+ T cells from blood. The genes are TRBV5-4 and TRBJ1-1; D is ambiguous. The sequence was obtained from a man aged 18-30 years with type 1 diabetes. The CDR3 bases are TGTGCCAGCAGATATGAGGGCGGTCTGGGCGAAGCTTTCTTT. Amino acids: CASRYEGGLGEAFF.